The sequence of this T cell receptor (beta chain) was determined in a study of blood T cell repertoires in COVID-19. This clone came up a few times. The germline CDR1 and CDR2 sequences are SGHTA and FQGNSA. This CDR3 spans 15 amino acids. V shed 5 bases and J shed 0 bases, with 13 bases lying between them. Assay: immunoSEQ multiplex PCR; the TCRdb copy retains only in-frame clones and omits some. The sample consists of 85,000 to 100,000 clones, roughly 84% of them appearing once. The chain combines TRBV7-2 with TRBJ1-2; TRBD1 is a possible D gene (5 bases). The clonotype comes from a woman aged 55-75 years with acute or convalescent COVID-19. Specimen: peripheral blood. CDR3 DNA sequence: TGTGCCAGCAGCCCCCGCGCGGGGGCTAACTATGGCTACACCTTC. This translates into CASSPRAGANYGYTF. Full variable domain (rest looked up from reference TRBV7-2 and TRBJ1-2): GAGVSQSPSNKVTEKGKDVELRCDPISGHTALYWYRQSLGQGLEFLIYFQGNSAPDKSGLPSDRFSAERTGGSVSTLTIQRTQQEDSAVYLCASSPRAGANYGYTFGSGTRLTVV.